This T cell receptor beta chain stems from a study of blood T cell repertoires in COVID-19. This CDR3 has 16 residues. Looked up from germline, CDR1 is LGHNA and CDR2 is YSLEER. The J segment lost 7 bases and the V segment lost 0 bases, leaving 5 bases of the junction unmatched. Produced via immunoSEQ multiplex PCR; TCRdb's table is partial and in-frame only. This table has around 14,000 clones, less than 95% appearing once. This rearrangement joins TRBV4-3 to TRBJ2-1; 11 bases line up with TRBD2. This TCR was recovered from a human donor in a cohort sampled during active COVID-19. The sample consisted of peripheral blood. CDR3 loop: CASSQELAGGLNEQFF. The CDR3 nucleotides read TGCGCCAGCAGCCAAGAGTTAGCGGGGGGGCTAAATGAGCAGTTCTTC.